The 28 T cell receptor beta chains in this list originate from one sample, sequenced in a study of blood T cell repertoires in COVID-19. Using immunoSEQ multiplex PCR, the repertoire was profiled, and TCRdb retains in-frame clones only, with some absent. The sample gives roughly 200,000 clones, about 91% of which show up once; around 1.5% is in the top ten. The sequencing input was peripheral blood. These receptors all come from a man aged 18 to 29 with active or convalescent COVID-19.

The chain links TRBV7-9 to TRBJ2-3; D may be TRBD2 (6 bases). CDR1 is SEHNR and CDR2 is FQNEAQ in the germline V gene (reference sequence). This CDR3 contains 16 residues. Trimming cost V 2 bases and J 0 bases, with 12 bases left between them. The CDR3 sequence: CASSLRKSGSTDTQYF. CDR3 in DNA: TGTGCCAGCAGCTTACGCAAGAGCGGGAGCACAGATACGCAGTATTTT.

V and J are TRBV6-5 and TRBJ1-2; maybe TRBD1 (5 bases). Trimming removed 3 bases from V and 1 base from J, with 9 bases in between. Looked up from germline, CDR1 is MNHEY and CDR2 is SVGAGI. This CDR3 comprises 14 residues. The chain's CDR3 is CASSYSRVNYGYTF. CDR3 bases: TGTGCCAGCAGTTATTCCAGGGTTAACTATGGCTACACCTTC.

The gene calls are TRBV19 and TRBJ1-4; a possible D gene is TRBD1 (5 bases). This CDR3 spans 15 amino acids. The germline V gene encodes CDR1 LNHDA and CDR2 SQIVND (reference sequence). The V gene lost 10 bases and the J gene lost 0 bases, with 15 bases spanning the gap. CDR3 loop: CATSSPGATNEKLFF. CDR3 DNA: TGTGCCACCTCAAGCCCGGGGGCAACTAATGAAAAACTGTTTTTT.

V is TRBV30 and J is TRBJ2-3; no firm D call. V lost 2 bases and J 0 bases, leaving 6 bases between the germline ends. The CDR3 loop spans 13 amino acids. Germline loops: CDR1 GTSNPN, CDR2 SVGIG (reference sequence). The CDR3 DNA is TGTGCCTGGAGTTCCCTAAGCACAGATACGCAGTATTTT. Encoded protein: CAWSSLSTDTQYF.

The sample holds one count of this clone. Written as DNA, the CDR3 is TGTGCCACCAGCACCCAGGGTAACACCATATATTTT. Translating it yields CATSTQGNTIYF. The chain recombines TRBV15 with TRBJ1-3, with D possibly being TRBD1 (5 bases). The CDR3 is 12 amino acids. The germline gives CDR1 LNHNV, CDR2 YYDKDF (reference sequence). V shed 4 bases and J shed 7 bases, with 8 bases lying between them.

This rearrangement joins TRBV10-3 to TRBJ1-2; perhaps TRBD1 as D (6 bases). In germline, CDR1 is ENHRY, CDR2 SYGVKD. The CDR3 totals 11 residues. Between the trimmed V and J ends, which lost 6 bases and 6 bases, there was a span of 8 bases. The CDR3 DNA follows: TGTGCCATCAGAGGGGGGGATGGCTACACCTTC. Translated: CAIRGGDGYTF.

The sample holds one count of this clone. The V and J genes are TRBV19 and TRBJ2-4; 14 nucleotides align to TRBD2. Trimming cost V 7 bases and J 8 bases; bases outside gene matches: 4. The CDR3 runs 14 residues. Per germline, CDR1 LNHDA and CDR2 SQIVND (reference sequence). This CDR3 is CASTMGLAGDIQYF. The CDR3 bases are TGTGCCAGTACCATGGGACTAGCGGGAGACATTCAGTACTTC.

The chain employs TRBV28 and TRBJ1-2; 9 nucleotides align to TRBD1. Germline V gene data show CDR1 as MDHEN and CDR2 as SYDVKM. The CDR3 length is 15 residues. V lost 6 bases, J lost 7 bases, and 12 bases stayed unmatched. This chain's CDR3 is CASRPTQGAVGGYTF. The DNA for the CDR3 is TGTGCCAGCAGACCTACACAGGGGGCGGTTGGTGGCTACACCTTC.

V usage is TRBV11-3 and J usage is TRBJ1-1; D is undetermined. Germline V lookup: CDR1 SGHNT, CDR2 YENEEA. The CDR3 sequence is 13 residues long. Between the trimmed V and J ends, which lost 2 bases and 1 base, there was a span of 5 bases. The CDR3, as DNA: TGTGCCAGCAGCTTAAGAGCGAACACTGAAGCTTTCTTT. This codes for CASSLRANTEAFF.

The chain is built from TRBV19 and TRBJ2-7, with 10 bases lining up with TRBD1. With 6 bases clipped from V and 5 bases from J, the junction kept 10 bases outside the gene matches. CDR3 length: 15 amino acids. Germline assignment: CDR1 LNHDA and CDR2 SQIVND (reference sequence). CDR3 amino acids: CASSLTGQGFHEQYF. The CDR3, as DNA: TGTGCCAGTAGCCTCACGGGACAGGGGTTCCACGAGCAGTACTTC.

This clone has a handful of counts. The V and J genes are TRBV7-9 and TRBJ2-7, with TRBD1 as a possible D gene (6 bases). The CDR3 totals 15 residues. V was trimmed by 6 bases and J by 2 bases, leaving 17 bases between them. Per the germline V gene, CDR1 is SEHNR and CDR2 is FQNEAQ (reference sequence). CDR3 bases: TGTGCCAGCAGGCCTATTCAACAGGGAACCTACGAGCAGTACTTC. Its translation: CASRPIQQGTYEQYF.

The rearrangement joins TRBV7-9 to TRBJ1-4, with D possibly being TRBD1 (5 bases). This CDR3 region has 15 residues. Trimming removed 1 base from V and 7 bases from J, with 13 bases in between. Germline V gives CDR1 SEHNR, CDR2 FQNEAQ (reference sequence). In nucleotides, the CDR3 is TGTGCCAGCAGCTTAGACTTAGACAGTCTTGAAAAACTGTTTTTT. It codes for CASSLDLDSLEKLFF. Filled out from reference TRBV7-9 and TRBJ1-4, the complete variable domain reads DTGVSQNPRHKITKRGQNVTFRCDPISEHNRLYWYRQTLGQGPEFLTYFQNEAQLEKSRLLSDRFSAERPKGSFSTLEIQRTEQGDSAMYLCASSLDLDSLEKLFFGSGTQLSVL.

The chain has TRBV3-1 (or the pseudogene TRBV3-2) and TRBJ2-1, with 15 bases identical to TRBD2. V shed 0 bases and J 9 bases; nucleotides not matched to a gene: 6. This CDR3 is built from 17 residues. CDR1 is LGHDT, CDR2 YNNKEL, per germline (reference sequence). The CDR3 coding sequence is TGTGCCAGCAGCCAAGATCACGGACTAGCGGGAGGGAGTGAGCAGTTCTTC. Translation gives CASSQDHGLAGGSEQFF.

This clone was counted a single time. This sequence joins TRBV6-2 or TRBV6-3 and TRBJ1-2; D remains ambiguous. The CDR3 is 17 residues long. The V gene lost 7 bases and the J gene lost 3 bases, with 24 bases spanning the gap. Germline lookup yields CDR1 MNHEY and CDR2 SVGEGT. The CDR3 DNA sequence: TGTGCCAGCACCCCACTCCAGAGGGTTCCCCTCCACTATGGCTACACCTTC. It codes for CASTPLQRVPLHYGYTF.

The chain is built from TRBV28 and TRBJ1-4; 9 bases match TRBD1. The germline gives CDR1 MDHEN, CDR2 SYDVKM. V trimming: 4 bases; J trimming: 0 bases; junction bases outside the gene matches: 9. The CDR3 has 18 amino acids. CDR3 sequence: CASSSIRTGEATNEKLFF. CDR3 nucleotide sequence: TGTGCCAGCAGTTCTATAAGGACAGGGGAGGCAACTAATGAAAAACTGTTTTTT.

This chain uses TRBV7-9 with TRBJ1-5, with D possibly matching TRBD1 (6 bases). Trimming stripped 8 bases from V and 0 bases from J, with 17 bases between. Germline loops: CDR1 SEHNR, CDR2 FQNEAQ (reference sequence). The CDR3 sequence is 16 residues long. The chain's CDR3 is CASGDGQLYSNQPQHF. The CDR3 DNA reads TGTGCCAGCGGCGACGGACAGCTGTATAGCAATCAGCCCCAGCATTTT.

This sequence joins TRBV20-1 and TRBJ2-7; no definite D call. V was pared by 6 bases and J by 3 bases, with 9 bases between. Germline V gives CDR1 DFQATT, CDR2 SNEGSKA (reference sequence). This CDR3 comprises 11 residues. The CDR3 sequence is CSAKAGYEQYF. In DNA, the CDR3 is TGCAGTGCCAAAGCCGGCTACGAGCAGTACTTC.

The rearrangement joins TRBV4-3 to TRBJ1-2; 7 positions agree with TRBD1. The CDR3 totals 17 residues. Germline V gene sequence: CDR1 LGHNA, CDR2 YSLEER. The junction had 12 bases not matched to a gene; V was cut back by 1 base and J by 4 bases. The CDR3 sequence is CASSQGPSAGGRYGYTF. CDR3 nucleotides: TGCGCCAGCAGCCAAGGTCCCAGCGCAGGGGGGCGCTATGGCTACACCTTC.

V usage is TRBV10-3 and J usage is TRBJ2-7; D perhaps matches TRBD2 (7 bases). CDR3 size: 14 residues. Germline CDR1 and CDR2: ENHRY and SYGVKD. V gave up 4 bases and J gave up 3 bases, with 13 bases separating them. Here the CDR3 DNA reads TGTGCCATCAGTGCCTCAGGGGAGGGCTACGAGCAGTACTTC. It encodes CAISASGEGYEQYF.

The chain has TRBV7-8 and TRBJ1-1, with 8 nucleotides matching TRBD1. V lost 5 bases to trimming and J lost 0 bases; unmatched junction nucleotides: 11. CDR1 is SGHVS, CDR2 FQNEAQ, per germline. The length of the CDR3 is 17 residues. The CDR3 reads CASSPTSTGALNTEAFF. CDR3 bases: TGTGCCAGCAGCCCCACATCGACAGGGGCGTTGAACACTGAAGCTTTCTTT. The whole variable domain, filled in from reference TRBV7-8 and TRBJ1-1, reads GAGVSQSPRYKVAKRGQDVALRCDPISGHVSLFWYQQALGQGPEFLTYFQNEAQLDKSGLPSDRFFAERPEGSVSTLKIQRTQQEDSAVYLCASSPTSTGALNTEAFFGQGTRLTVV.

The gene calls are TRBV5-4 and TRBJ2-7, with D perhaps TRBD1 (7 bases). The CDR3 consists of 14 residues. The germline V and J ends were trimmed by 4 bases and 1 base, with 12 bases remaining between them. Per the germline V gene, CDR1 is SGHNT and CDR2 is YYREEE (reference sequence). CDR3 sequence reads: CASSGGTASYEQYF. Here the CDR3 DNA reads TGTGCCAGCAGCGGAGGGACAGCTTCCTACGAGCAGTACTTC.

The rearrangement links TRBV15 to TRBJ2-1; D may be TRBD1 (5 bases). Trimming stripped 4 bases from V and 8 bases from J, with 12 bases between. The CDR3 is 13 residues long. Germline lookup yields CDR1 LNHNV and CDR2 YYDKDF (reference sequence). CDR3 in amino acids: CATSISRAYEQFF. The CDR3 region has the DNA TGTGCCACCAGCATCTCCAGGGCCTATGAGCAGTTCTTC.

This clone was counted a few times. The chain recombines TRBV6-2 or TRBV6-3 with TRBJ1-1, with D unresolved. This CDR3 is built from 10 residues. V lost 2 bases, J lost 11 bases, and 6 bases lay in between. Germline lookup yields CDR1 MNHEY and CDR2 SVGEGT. The CDR3 is CASSYPGAFF. For the CDR3, the DNA is TGTGCCAGCAGTTACCCGGGGGCTTTCTTT.

Concerning this clone: This specimen includes other DNA sequences encoding the same CDR3. This rearrangement joins TRBV19 to TRBJ1-1; 7 bases fit TRBD1. Germline V gene sequence: CDR1 LNHDA, CDR2 SQIVND (reference sequence). Germline trimming cut 6 bases from V and 0 bases from J; bases unmatched to any gene: 4. CDR3 length: 14 residues. The CDR3 DNA reads as TGTGCCAGTAGCATACAGGGGATGAACACTGAAGCTTTCTTT. This gives the protein CASSIQGMNTEAFF. Full variable domain (remainder filled in from reference TRBV19 and TRBJ1-1): DGGITQSPKYLFRKEGQNVTLSCEQNLNHDAMYWYRQDPGQGLRLIYYSQIVNDFQKGDIAEGYSVSREKKESFPLTVTSAQKNPTAFYLCASSIQGMNTEAFFGQGTRLTVV.

V and J are TRBV2 and TRBJ2-7; 7 bases align to TRBD1. The V segment lost 0 bases and the J segment 6 bases; nucleotides outside the gene matches: 8. This CDR3 is 15 amino acids long. CDR1 and CDR2 (germline): SNHLY, FYNNEI. The CDR3 is CASSEARGGRGEQYF. CDR3 sequence (DNA): TGTGCCAGCAGTGAAGCTCGAGGGGGCCGAGGCGAGCAGTACTTC.

The chain carries TRBV28 and TRBJ1-2; D perhaps matches TRBD1 (6 bases). CDR1 and CDR2 from the germline V gene are MDHEN and SYDVKM. Trimming shortened V by 6 bases and J by 5 bases, and 13 bases separated the two germline ends. The CDR3 covers 13 residues. The CDR3 DNA reads as TGTGCCAGCAGACCAGGACAGTATTATGGCTACACCTTC. Amino acids: CASRPGQYYGYTF.

This chain connects TRBV4-1 to TRBJ1-1; no clear D gene. CDR3 length: 16 amino acids. V lost 0 bases, J lost 0 bases, and 11 bases lay in between. Germline V CDR1 and CDR2: MGHRA, YSYEKL. CDR3 sequence reads: CASSQDRGSMNTEAFF. DNA of the CDR3: TGCGCCAGCAGCCAAGATCGAGGCAGTATGAACACTGAAGCTTTCTTT.

The chain carries TRBV10-1 and TRBJ2-1; 7 nucleotides match TRBD1. This CDR3 region has 14 residues. The germline V gene encodes CDR1 WNHNN and CDR2 SYGVQD (reference sequence). V lost 6 bases to trimming and J lost 6 bases; unmatched junction nucleotides: 8. CDR3 residues: CASSRDSFSNEQFF. As DNA, the CDR3 is TGCGCCAGCAGCCGGGACAGTTTTTCCAATGAGCAGTTCTTC.